Presented here are 7 T cell receptor beta chains from one specimen sequenced in a study of T cell responses to AZD1222 COVID-19 vaccine listed by TCRdb under 2021. The meaning of the sample's time point label: about 28 days (+/-7) after the second vaccine dose. The protocol used for the library was the immunoSEQ multiplex PCR assay. Imported from immuneACCESS, the table was reduced by TCRdb to in-frame sequences with V and J called. These copies leave out some clones; in studies compared against another copy, an unresolved V gene accounts for under half, and the cause of the remainder is not known. The sample data list 150,000 to 200,000 clones, and around 90% of these were observed just once. The top ten constitute 1.3% of the sample. The source material was peripheral blood, sampled 28 days after the second AZD1222 dose. All receptors come from an adult who received the AZD1222 COVID-19 vaccine.

V usage is TRBV7-2 and J usage is TRBJ2-7, with a possible D match to TRBD1 (5 bases). With 5 bases removed from V and 2 bases from J, the gap between germline ends came to 19 bases. The CDR3 has 16 amino acids. Germline CDR1 and CDR2: SGHTA and FQGNSA. The CDR3 reads CASSPPPRTTTYEQYF. The DNA for the CDR3 is TGTGCCAGCAGCCCCCCCCCAAGGACAACCACCTACGAGCAGTACTTC.

The chain is built from TRBV30 and TRBJ2-7; D remains ambiguous. The CDR3 loop spans 12 amino acids. The V gene lost 6 bases and the J gene lost 0 bases, with 9 bases spanning the gap. Germline CDR1 GTSNPN, CDR2 SVGIG (reference sequence). The CDR3 sequence: CACKVSSYEQYF. The CDR3 nucleotides read TGTGCCTGTAAGGTCAGCTCCTACGAGCAGTACTTC.

V usage is TRBV7-2 and J usage is TRBJ2-3, with 7 bases that match TRBD2. The ends lost 5 bases at V and 4 bases at J; junction bases unmatched: 3. Looked up from germline, CDR1 is SGHTA and CDR2 is FQGNSA. The CDR3 loop spans 13 amino acids. The CDR3 region is CASSQGLPDTQYF. The CDR3 region has the DNA TGTGCCAGCAGCCAGGGACTACCAGATACGCAGTATTTT. Combining the CDR3 with reference TRBV7-2 and TRBJ2-3 gives the whole variable domain GAGVSQSPSNKVTEKGKDVELRCDPISGHTALYWYRQSLGQGLEFLIYFQGNSAPDKSGLPSDRFSAERTGGSVSTLTIQRTQQEDSAVYLCASSQGLPDTQYFGPGTRLTVL.

This chain joins TRBV6-4 and TRBJ2-1; D unclear. Trimming cost V 2 bases and J 4 bases, with 9 bases left between them. Looked up from germline, CDR1 is MRHNA and CDR2 is SNTAGT. The length of the CDR3 is 14 residues. The CDR3 nucleotides are TGTGCCAGCAGTGACCTTGGGCTTTACAATGAGCAGTTCTTC. It yields the protein CASSDLGLYNEQFF.

V is TRBV5-1 and J is TRBJ1-2; no clear D. CDR1 SGHRS and CDR2 YFSETQ come from the germline V gene. V was cut by 2 bases and J by 4 bases, with 12 bases left in between. This CDR3 has 14 residues. In DNA, the CDR3 is TGCGCCAGCAGCTTAGAGGACCCCCGCTATGGCTACACCTTC. The encoded protein is CASSLEDPRYGYTF. The full variable domain, rest sourced from reference TRBV5-1 and TRBJ1-2, is KAGVTQTPRYLIKTRGQQVTLSCSPISGHRSVSWYQQTPGQGLQFLFEYFSETQRNKGNFPGRFSGRQFSNSRSEMNVSTLELGDSALYLCASSLEDPRYGYTFGSGTRLTVV.

This sequence joins TRBV6-6 and TRBJ1-5; no definite D call. The germline V gene encodes CDR1 MNHNY and CDR2 SVGAGI (reference sequence). V was pared by 1 base and J by 4 bases, with 11 bases between. The CDR3 runs 15 residues. CDR3: CASSYFGPPNQPQHF. The CDR3, as DNA: TGTGCCAGCAGTTACTTCGGACCGCCGAATCAGCCCCAGCATTTT.

J is TRBJ1-2 and V is TRBV5-1; 9 positions agree with TRBD1. Germline assignment: CDR1 SGHRS and CDR2 YFSETQ. Unmatched junction bases numbered 20, after V lost 1 base and J lost 4 bases. This CDR3 is 20 amino acids long. The CDR3 spells CASSLMQNVKWTGVGYGYTF. DNA for the CDR3: TGCGCCAGCAGCTTGATGCAGAACGTTAAGTGGACAGGGGTGGGCTATGGCTACACCTTC.